This TCR beta chain is from a study of Ad26.COV2.S vaccination and SARS-CoV-2 variants (dated by TCRdb to 2020 to 2022). Regarding the complete study: Vaccine-arm donors came from COV1001, a multicentre, randomized, double-blind, placebo-controlled phase I-IIa trial of Ad26.COV2.S in healthy adults. The TCR-sequenced set comprised about 32 samples: some 20 Ad26.COV2.S vaccine recipients, 5 placebo recipients and 8 SARS-CoV-2 convalescent individuals. TCRbeta repertoire sequencing was used to assess the specificity and breadth of SARS-CoV-2-reactive T cell receptors after Ad26.COV2.S vaccination. Trial participants were randomized into five groups of five: low-dose or high-dose Ad26.COV2.S given once or twice, or placebo on both occasions. Investigators did not know the trial group allocation while performing experiments and assessing outcomes. Ad26.COV2.S was given intramuscularly at 5x10^10 or 1x10^11 viral particles, as a single shot or as two shots 56 days apart. Broad study findings and their caveats: It was noted by the authors that total T cell responses may have been underestimated by the TCR breadth and depth analyses. The study was not powered to compare responses between vaccine doses or regimens. After vaccination, substantial breadth of spike-specific CD8+ and CD4+ T cell responses was reported. Vaccine and placebo recipients had similar non-spike TCR breadth, a finding consistent with the vaccine containing only spike. Spike-specific TCR breadth was higher in Ad26.COV2.S recipients than in placebo recipients (P = 0.0014).

The CDR3, from cysteine to phenylalanine, totals 16 residues. The read is trimmed to its CDR3 DNA, 48 bases read in frame from base 1. In the germline V gene, CDR1 corresponds to LGHNA and CDR2 to YSLEER. Clipping removes 1 base from V and 2 bases from J, with 3 as the unmatched junction base count. The sample's treatment or condition label, in plain terms: about 20 received Ad26.COV2.S at low or high dose, single or two shots; a few received placebo; per-sample allocation not given. For vaccine and placebo recipients, repertoires were sequenced using samples collected on day 63 after the first injection. Between 29 July and 7 August 2020, Cohort 1b enrolled about 27 adults aged 18-55 years at one site in Boston, USA. As a vaccine, Ad26.COV2.S was a replication-incompetent adenovirus type 26 vector that expressed a prefusion-stabilized SARS-CoV-2 spike protein derived from the original Wuhan strain.

The immunoSEQ Assay was used to sequence TCRbeta CDR3 regions. After extraction, genomic DNA underwent amplification by bias-controlled multiplex PCR, followed by high-throughput sequencing. As for how the authors treated the data: To quantify the absolute abundance of every unique TCRbeta CDR3 region, sequences were collapsed and filtered. Usable DNA was measured by amplifying reference genes present in all nucleated cells, and TCRbeta template counts were normalized to that usable DNA to estimate T cell fraction. Repertoire TCRs were annotated as SARS-CoV-2-specific by exact matching of V gene, CDR3 amino acid sequence and J gene to a known reactive TCR set. The reference SARS-CoV-2 TCR set came from MIRA and was filtered for enrichment in COVID-19-positive ImmuneCODE repertoires, removing public or cross-reactive TCRs. Using the MIRA antigens, annotated TCRs were further analysed by specific ORF or by position within an ORF. Breadth was defined as annotated unique rearrangements over total unique productive rearrangements; depth was the summed frequency of those rearrangements. Two-sided Wilcoxon rank-sum tests were applied when comparing TCR breadth between groups. Sourced from immuneACCESS, this table was stored by TCRdb with only in-frame sequences that have V and J called. A share of the clones is absent; for the studies checked, an unresolved V gene accounts for under half, and the remainder has no known explanation. V, J and clone size are those of that table, while D and trimming were read from the DNA. Present in this sample are 430,000 or so clones, 80% to 90% of which were seen just once. The top ten constitute about 2.5% of the sample.

As to this clone: Its antigen is still unknown. Base quality data are lacking; no much larger clone is found one base away.

This TCR was recovered from a person aged 18 to 59 who received the Ad26.COV2.S COVID-19 vaccine or a placebo. In this chain, TRBV4-3 is recombined with TRBJ2-2, with 8 junctional bases fitting TRBD2. Sequencing was performed on peripheral blood, taken in a trial of Ad26.COV2.S vaccine versus placebo. The bases are TGCGCCAGCAGCCAAGGCCGGGAGGGTAACACCGGGGAGCTGTTTTTT. Its protein product is CASSQGREGNTGELFF.